This TCR beta chain was identified during a study of blood T cell repertoires in COVID-19. The wider study: Italy, Spain and the United States were the sources of the convalescent and acute COVID-19 samples. PBMCs, B-cell-depleted T cells, or T cells were the source of the cDNA or gDNA that made up the material.

In the original analysis: Reference gene primer amplification gave nucleated cell count estimates. Data came from immunoSEQ multiplex PCR; TCRdb stores just in-frame clones and leaves some out. Clone size and the V and J calls come from that table; the DNA yielded D and trimming. The table records around 200,000 clones, roughly nine tenths of them present only once. The CDR3 has 14 residues. CDR1 SGHNT and CDR2 YYREEE come from the germline V gene (reference sequence). Trimming cost V 0 bases and J 0 bases, with 7 bases left between them. The source material was peripheral blood. The rearrangement links TRBV5-4 to TRBJ2-7, with D tentatively TRBD2 (5 bases). The sequence came from a woman aged 50 to 60 with acute or convalescent COVID-19. The CDR3 is CASSLVRDSYEQYF. The CDR3 DNA sequence: TGTGCCAGCAGCTTGGTACGGGACTCCTACGAGCAGTACTTC.